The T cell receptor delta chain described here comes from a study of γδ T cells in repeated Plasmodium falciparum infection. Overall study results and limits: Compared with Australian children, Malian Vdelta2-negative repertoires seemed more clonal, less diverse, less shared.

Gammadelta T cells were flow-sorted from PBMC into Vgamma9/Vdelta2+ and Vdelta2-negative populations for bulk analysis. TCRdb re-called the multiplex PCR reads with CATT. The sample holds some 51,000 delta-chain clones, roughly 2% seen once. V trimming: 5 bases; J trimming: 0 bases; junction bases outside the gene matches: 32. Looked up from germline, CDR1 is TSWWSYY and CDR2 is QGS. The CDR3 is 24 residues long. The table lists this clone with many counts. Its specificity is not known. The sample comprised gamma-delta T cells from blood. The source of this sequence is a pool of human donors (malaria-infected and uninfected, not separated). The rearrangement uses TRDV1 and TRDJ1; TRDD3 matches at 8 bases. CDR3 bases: TGTGCTCTTGGGATCCCTGTCGCTCCTACTTCGTGGGGGATTCCATGGCCCTACACCGATAAACTCATCTTT. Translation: CALGIPVAPTSWGIPWPYTDKLIF.